A selection of T cell receptor beta chains follows, all from one sample in a study of cytomegalovirus exposure and HLA in healthy donors. Produced via immunoSEQ multiplex PCR; TCRdb's table is partial and in-frame only. This sample has some 110,000 clones, with 75% found just once. The sample comprised PBMCs. The receptor set was obtained from a male donor in good health and CMV-seropositive. Both conserved end residues are part of each CDR3. The D gene is left open where the match is weak. Not all rows give a size; the values are once, few, many and, for expanded clones, a class.

TRBV28	TRBD2	TRBJ2-4	few	CASSFVAGGKNIQYF	TGTGCCAGCAGTTTCGTAGCGGGGGGGAAAAACATTCAGTACTTC
TRBV7-8	NA	TRBJ1-1	NA	CASSFSSRNTEAFF	TGTGCCAGCAGCTTCTCTTCGAGAAACACTGAAGCTTTCTTT
TRBV4-3	NA	TRBJ2-2	NA	CASSQVGYRNTGELFF	TGCGCCAGCAGCCAAGTTGGGTACAGGAACACCGGGGAGCTGTTTTTT
TRBV28	NA	TRBJ2-3	NA	CASSRSPDTQYF	TGTGCCAGCAGTCGGAGCCCAGATACGCAGTATTTT
TRBV4-3	NA	TRBJ2-1	NA	CASSQDITSKYNEQFF	TGCGCCAGCAGCCAAGATATCACGAGCAAGTACAATGAGCAGTTCTTC
TRBV11-2	NA	TRBJ2-5	few	CASSSSGNQETQYF	TGTGCCAGCAGCAGTTCAGGGAACCAAGAGACCCAGTACTTC
TRBV5-6	NA	TRBJ1-5	NA	CASSLGQQPQHF	TGTGCCAGCAGCTTAGGACAACAGCCCCAGCATTTT
TRBV18	NA	TRBJ1-1	NA	CASSPPVLAEAFF	TGTGCCAGCTCACCTCCGGTCCTAGCTGAAGCTTTCTTT
TRBV19	NA	TRBJ2-3	NA	CASRGDPAASTDTQYF	TGTGCCAGTAGGGGAGATCCAGCAGCTAGCACAGATACGCAGTATTTT
TRBV6-1	NA	TRBJ2-7	NA	CASSGYRSARGGEQYF	TGTGCCAGCAGTGGTTACAGATCAGCACGGGGAGGCGAGCAGTACTTC
TRBV20-1	NA	TRBJ2-7	NA	CSPARSYEQYF	TGCAGCCCGGCGAGGAGTTACGAGCAGTACTTC
TRBV9	TRBD2	TRBJ2-7	NA	CASSEGLAGVRGRSYEQYF	TGTGCCAGCAGCGAGGGACTAGCGGGAGTACGTGGCAGGTCCTACGAGCAGTACTTC
TRBV12-5	TRBD1	TRBJ2-7	NA	CASGLPDRVGYEQYF	TGTGCTAGTGGTTTGCCCGACAGGGTAGGGTACGAGCAGTACTTC
TRBV4-2	TRBD2	TRBJ2-7	NA	CASSQDQLAGYEQYF	TGTGCCAGCAGCCAAGACCAACTAGCGGGCTACGAGCAGTACTTC
TRBV27	NA	TRBJ2-1	NA	CVSSLSMSSRHNEQFF	TGTGTCAGCAGTTTATCGATGTCTAGCCGCCACAATGAGCAGTTCTTC